This T cell receptor (beta chain) was sequenced during a study of cytomegalovirus exposure and HLA in healthy donors. Trimming stripped 8 bases from V and 2 bases from J, with 13 bases between. The length of the CDR3 is 13 residues. Germline V CDR1 and CDR2: MDHEN, SYDVKM. A multiplex PCR was run with 60 Vbeta primers and 13 Jbeta primers. The protocol was immunoSEQ multiplex PCR, while the TCRdb copy is restricted to in-frame clones and leaves out a portion. Of 110,000 or so clones in the sample, 74% were seen once. The receptor was derived from a human donor in good health. The sequencing sample was made of PBMCs. The chain employs TRBV28 and TRBJ2-7, with a tentative D call TRBD1 (6 bases). This chain's CDR3 is CASGAAGAYEQYF. CDR3 nucleotide sequence: TGTGCCAGCGGAGCGGCAGGGGCCTACGAGCAGTACTTC.